Listed below are T cell receptor beta chains from one sample, sequenced in a study of OX40 agonist ivuxolimab in advanced cancers. Using immunoSEQ multiplex PCR, the repertoire was profiled, and TCRdb retains in-frame clones only, with some absent. The data hold around 70,000 clones, with approximately 90% observed a single time. Sequencing used CD4+ or CD8+ T cells sorted from blood, obtained in a trial of the OX40 agonist ivuxolimab. The receptors come from an adult with an advanced solid tumor such as melanoma, head and neck, liver or kidney cancer. Both conserved end residues are part of each CDR3. The order of the fields is clone size, D gene, V gene, J gene, CDR3 protein, CDR3 DNA. A D gene is named only where the DNA matches it firmly. The size field is filled for only some rows; it gives once, few, many or a size class.

>-|-|TRBV27|TRBJ1-5
CASGWGYDQPQHF
TGTGCCAGCGGGTGGGGGTATGATCAGCCCCAGCATTTT
>-|TRBD1|TRBV5-1|TRBJ2-5
CASSQRRDSLLQETQYF
TGCGCCAGCAGCCAGCGACGGGACAGCCTACTCCAAGAGACCCAGTACTTC
>-|TRBD2|TRBV7-2|TRBJ2-3
CASSLALAGGRDTQYF
TGTGCCAGCAGCTTAGCACTAGCGGGAGGGAGAGATACGCAGTATTTT
>-|-|TRBV6-5|TRBJ2-1
CASSFVGPIDNEQFF
TGTGCCAGCAGTTTCGTGGGACCGATTGACAATGAGCAGTTCTTC
>-|TRBD2|TRBV7-8|TRBJ2-5
CASSQTSTETQYF
TGTGCCAGCAGCCAGACTAGCACAGAGACCCAGTACTTC
>-|TRBD2|TRBV23-1|TRBJ2-3
CAGGTSGNMGDTQYF
TGCGCCGGAGGGACTAGCGGGAATATGGGGGATACGCAGTATTTT
>-|-|TRBV6-5|TRBJ2-1
CASTTISRNEQFF
TGTGCCAGCACGACAATTTCCCGGAATGAGCAGTTCTTC
>-|-|TRBV27|TRBJ2-1
CASRDRSEQFF
TGTGCCAGCAGGGATCGGAGTGAGCAGTTCTTC
>once|-|TRBV5-1|TRBJ1-2
CASSLDGRRGYTF
TGCGCCAGCAGCTTGGACGGGAGACGGGGCTACACCTTC
>-|-|TRBV11-2|TRBJ2-3
CASSLEVGSDTQYF
TGTGCCAGCAGCTTAGAGGTCGGGTCGGATACGCAGTATTTT
>-|-|TRBV7-7|TRBJ1-1
CASSFRMNTEAFF
TGTGCTAGCAGCTTCAGGATGAACACTGAAGCTTTCTTT
>-|TRBD1|TRBV6-1|TRBJ1-2
CASSEATGPNYGYTF
TGTGCCAGCAGTGAGGCGACAGGGCCGAACTATGGCTACACCTTC
>-|TRBD1|TRBV9|TRBJ2-2
CASSTKDRVLGTGELFF
TGTGCCAGCAGCACAAAAGACAGGGTCTTGGGCACCGGGGAGCTGTTTTTT
>-|TRBD1|TRBV30|TRBJ2-1
CAWRIGGKYEQFF
TGTGCCTGGAGAATAGGGGGCAAGTATGAGCAGTTCTTC
>few|TRBD1|TRBV30|TRBJ1-1
CAWRGQGDTEAFF
TGTGCCTGGAGGGGACAGGGCGATACTGAAGCTTTCTTT
>-|-|TRBV7-9|TRBJ1-2
CASSLGRAQLGGYTF
TGTGCCAGCAGCTTAGGGCGGGCCCAACTGGGGGGCTACACCTTC
>-|TRBD1|TRBV29-1|TRBJ1-2
CSVRSPPDRGLHYGYTF
TGCAGCGTGCGTAGTCCCCCCGACAGGGGGCTACACTATGGCTACACCTTC
>-|-|TRBV6-1|TRBJ1-5
CASSDSYRASNQPQHF
TGTGCCAGCAGTGATTCATACAGGGCTAGCAATCAGCCCCAGCATTTT
>-|-|TRBV10-3|TRBJ1-1
CAISESGDSRTEAFF
TGTGCCATCAGTGAATCAGGGGATTCACGGACTGAAGCTTTCTTT
>few|-|TRBV4-1|TRBJ2-2
CASSHNKGPSGELFF
TGCGCCAGCAGCCATAATAAGGGACCGAGCGGGGAGCTGTTTTTT
>-|-|TRBV2|TRBJ1-5
CASSEKGGIQPQHF
TGTGCCAGCAGTGAAAAGGGAGGGATTCAGCCCCAGCATTTT
>-|TRBD2|TRBV29-1|TRBJ2-7
CSVDGGGAIYEQYF
TGCAGCGTTGACGGCGGGGGGGCCATTTACGAGCAGTACTTC
>few|-|TRBV7-9|TRBJ2-7
CASSLLPDGEQYF
TGTGCCAGCAGCTTACTCCCCGATGGCGAGCAGTACTTC
>-|TRBD1|TRBV5-1|TRBJ1-1
CASSREQGRNTEAFF
TGCGCCAGCAGCCGTGAACAGGGGAGGAACACTGAAGCTTTCTTT
>once|-|TRBV6-1|TRBJ2-7
CASSEEHPYEQYF
TGTGCCAGCAGTGAAGAACACCCCTACGAGCAGTACTTC
>once|-|TRBV10-2|TRBJ2-5
CASRSREETQYF
TGCGCCAGCAGGTCGAGGGAAGAGACCCAGTACTTC
>-|TRBD1|TRBV7-2|TRBJ2-7
CASSPMGQDRVLGSYEQYF
TGTGCCAGCAGCCCCATGGGGCAGGACAGGGTCTTGGGCTCCTACGAGCAGTACTTC
>-|-|TRBV7-8|TRBJ2-3
CASSLGAKTGNTDTQYF
TGTGCCAGCAGCTTAGGGGCGAAGACTGGAAACACAGATACGCAGTATTTT
>-|-|TRBV5-4|TRBJ2-1
CASSLADRSYNEQFF
TGTGCCAGCAGCTTGGCGGACCGCTCCTACAATGAGCAGTTCTTC
>-|-|TRBV18|TRBJ1-1
CASSLSLNTEAFF
TGTGCCAGCTCACTCAGCTTGAACACTGAAGCTTTCTTT
>-|-|TRBV6-5|TRBJ1-1
CASSSPRTQNTEAFF
TGTGCCAGCAGTAGCCCCCGGACACAGAACACTGAAGCTTTCTTT
>-|-|TRBV27|TRBJ2-5
CASSSGGSILATQYF
TGTGCCAGCAGTTCCGGGGGTTCGATTCTTGCGACCCAGTACTTC
>-|-|TRBV5-8|TRBJ2-3
CASSLGIPADTQYF
TGTGCCAGCAGCTTGGGGATCCCCGCAGATACGCAGTATTTT
>-|TRBD2|TRBV10-1|TRBJ2-3
CASDSGTSGGGDTQYF
TGCGCCAGCGATTCCGGGACTAGCGGGGGTGGCGATACGCAGTATTTT
>-|TRBD1|TRBV15|TRBJ2-7
CATSAGQGDPPYEQYF
TGTGCCACCAGCGCGGGACAGGGGGACCCCCCCTACGAGCAGTACTTC
>-|TRBD1|TRBV7-9|TRBJ1-5
CASSHIGQGKNQPQHF
TGTGCCAGCAGCCATATCGGACAGGGCAAAAATCAGCCCCAGCATTTT
>-|-|TRBV6-6|TRBJ1-2
CASSSVGGYTF
TGTGCCAGCAGTTCAGTCGGAGGCTACACCTTC
>-|-|TRBV30|TRBJ2-7
CAWSTRGGGSYEQYF
TGTGCCTGGAGTACCCGGGGAGGGGGCTCCTACGAGCAGTACTTC
>-|-|TRBV7-9|TRBJ1-1
CASSRGLTEAFF
TGTGCCAGCAGCCGGGGACTCACTGAAGCTTTCTTT
>-|-|TRBV19|TRBJ2-2
CASNFPARMNTGELFF
TGTGCCAGTAATTTCCCAGCTCGAATGAACACCGGGGAGCTGTTTTTT